This T cell receptor (beta chain) was captured by sequencing in a study of T-cell memory formation after mild COVID-19. Background on the study: TCR clusters were largely donor specific. Regarding the study as a whole: Second-wave clones reaching peak frequency on day 37 lacked confirmed SARS-CoV-2 specificity.

In the case of this clonotype: Antigen: not known.

Germline-derived CDR1 and CDR2 are DFQATT and SNEGSKA (reference sequence). This CDR3 is built from 15 residues. V gave up 1 base and J gave up 3 bases, with 15 bases separating them. TCRdb re-called the 5' RACE reads with MiXCR, one entry per CDR3 protein. Among about 300,000 distinct CDR3 sequences, roughly a fifth were seen once, and the ten largest hold approximately 21%. The sample taken for sequencing was PBMCs or a T cell subset sorted from them (not recorded which). This TCR came from a man aged 18 to 29 who had mild COVID-19 (a few samples of this study predate the infection). Cell type and time point are not known. The chain carries TRBV20-1 and TRBJ1-2; D possibly corresponds to TRBD1 (6 bases). The CDR3 loop reads CSARGLGAMDYGYTF. The CDR3, as DNA: TGCAGTGCTAGAGGGTTGGGGGCCATGGACTATGGCTACACCTTC.